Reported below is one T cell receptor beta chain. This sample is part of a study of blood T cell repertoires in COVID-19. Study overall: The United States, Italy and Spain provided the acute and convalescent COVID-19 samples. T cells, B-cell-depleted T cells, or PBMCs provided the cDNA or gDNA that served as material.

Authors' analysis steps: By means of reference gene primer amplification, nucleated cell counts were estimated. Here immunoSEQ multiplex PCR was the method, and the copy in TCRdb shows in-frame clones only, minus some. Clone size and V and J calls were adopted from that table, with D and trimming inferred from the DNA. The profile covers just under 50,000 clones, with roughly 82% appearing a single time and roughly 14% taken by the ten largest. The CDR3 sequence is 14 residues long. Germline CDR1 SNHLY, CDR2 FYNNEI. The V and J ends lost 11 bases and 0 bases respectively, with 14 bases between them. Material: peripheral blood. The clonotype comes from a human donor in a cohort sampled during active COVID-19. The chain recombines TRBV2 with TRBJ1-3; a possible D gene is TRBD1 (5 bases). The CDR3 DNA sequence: TGTGCCTCGGGGGGGGGTTCCTCTGGAAACACCATATATTTT. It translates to CASGGGSSGNTIYF.